This TCR beta chain comes out of a study of T-cell reconstitution after alpha-beta-depleted transplantation in children. Study results and limitations: Several hundred rapidly expanded clones from non-depleted graft cells reportedly supplied alpha-beta T cells about two months post-transplant. Surviving recipient T cells and thymic progenitors underlay high day-60 TCRbeta diversity in some patients. T cells produced anew were the main source of T-cell counts and diversity one year after transplant.

The CDR3 is 14 residues long. Per the germline V gene, CDR1 is SQVTM and CDR2 is ANQGSEA. V was trimmed by 3 bases and J by 0 bases, leaving 10 bases between them. This clonotype was recorded many times. What it binds is unknown. Unique molecular identifiers featured in how the TCRbeta library was prepared. Using its own MiXCR run on the PCR reads, TCRdb lists one record per CDR3 protein. This repertoire shows approximately 300,000 distinct CDR3 sequences, roughly a tenth found once; its top ten account for less than 9%. Sequencing used PBMCs, obtained before TCRalphabeta/CD19-depleted stem cell transplant. The sequence derives from a boy less than two years old with acute myeloid leukemia, due to receive a stem cell transplant. This chain links TRBV29-1 with TRBJ2-3; tentatively, D is TRBD1 (5 bases). The CDR3 is CSVDLGPSTDTQYF. For the CDR3, the DNA is TGCAGCGTTGATCTGGGGCCCAGCACAGATACGCAGTATTTT.